This T cell receptor beta chain came from a study of identical twins. Study-wide points: There were fewer insertions in abundant cord blood beta clonotypes, but memory repertoires showed no such pattern.

Via MiXCR, TCRdb re-called the 5' RACE reads, giving one row per CDR3 protein. Of 700,000 to 950,000 distinct CDR3 sequences in the sample, 10% to 15% were seen once. V shed 3 bases and J shed 0 bases, with 11 bases lying between them. The CDR3 is 15 amino acids. The V gene's germline CDR1 is MGHRA and CDR2 YSYEKL. This clonotype was counted between two and nine times. Its cognate antigen is unknown. These sequences were also reported in another study, on yellow fever vaccine responses in identical twins.

The source is a woman aged 18-35 years in good health. The chain combines TRBV4-1 with TRBJ2-5; TRBD1 might be the D (5 bases). The specimen was PBMCs. The CDR3 sequence is CASSQADSYQETQYF. CDR3 in DNA: TGCGCCAGCAGCCAGGCCGACAGCTACCAAGAGACCCAGTACTTC.